Each of the 12 T cell receptor beta chains below was sequenced from the same sample in a study of OX40 agonist ivuxolimab in advanced cancers. Clones were read by immunoSEQ multiplex PCR, and TCRdb kept only the in-frame ones, dropping some. The sample consists of approximately 69,000 clones, around 84% of them appearing once. Sequencing was performed on CD4+ or CD8+ T cells sorted from blood, taken in a trial of the OX40 agonist ivuxolimab. The source is an adult with an advanced solid tumor such as melanoma, head and neck, liver or kidney cancer.

This clone has a single count. The chain couples TRBV2 to TRBJ2-2, with D unresolved. V lost 2 bases and J lost 1, with 5 bases in between. CDR1 is SNHLY and CDR2 is FYNNEI in the germline V gene. The CDR3 has 14 amino acids. CDR3 residues: CASSEMVNTGELFF. The CDR3 DNA sequence: TGTGCCAGCAGTGAAATGGTGAACACCGGGGAGCTGTTTTTT.

This clone turned up a few times. The V gene is TRBV4-3, the J gene TRBJ2-7, with D perhaps matching TRBD2 (7 bases). Germline assignment: CDR1 LGHNA and CDR2 YSLEER. V shed 4 bases and J shed 4 bases, with 11 bases lying between them. CDR3 length: 13 amino acids. Written as DNA, the CDR3 is TGCGCCAGCAGCCGGGGGGGGCTATACGAGCAGTACTTC. It yields the protein CASSRGGLYEQYF.

This chain connects TRBV10-2 to TRBJ2-7; 9 positions match TRBD1. The CDR3 has 13 amino acids. J was trimmed by 6 bases and V by 5 bases; bases with no gene match: 5. Germline CDR1 reads WSHSY; CDR2 reads SAAADI. The CDR3 sequence is CASSTGTGLEQYF. CDR3 bases: TGCGCCAGCAGTACCGGGACAGGGCTCGAGCAGTACTTC.

V and J are TRBV7-9 and TRBJ1-2, with 8 bases fitting TRBD1. The V gene's germline CDR1 is SEHNR and CDR2 FQNEAQ (reference sequence). The CDR3 is made up of 13 amino acids. V shed 3 bases and J 7 bases; nucleotides not matched to a gene: 4. CDR3 DNA sequence: TGTGCCAGCAGCTTCACCACAGGGGGTGGCTACACCTTC. This codes for CASSFTTGGGYTF.

The chain couples TRBV5-1 to TRBJ2-7; D ambiguous. This CDR3 region has 14 residues. The V gene's germline CDR1 is SGHRS and CDR2 YFSETQ. Trimming took off 0 bases at V and 3 bases at J, with 10 bases between the two ends. Here the CDR3 reads CASSLGSLSYEQYF. The CDR3 DNA reads TGCGCCAGCAGCTTGGGTTCTTTAAGCTACGAGCAGTACTTC.

This clone occurred once. The chain combines TRBV6-5 with TRBJ2-7; 8 bases are shared with TRBD1. The CDR3 totals 14 residues. The germline gives CDR1 MNHEY, CDR2 SVGAGI. V lost 2 bases to trimming and J lost 4 bases; unmatched junction nucleotides: 4. The CDR3 DNA reads TGTGCCAGCAGTTACAAGGACAGGGAGTACGAGCAGTACTTC. Its protein is CASSYKDREYEQYF.

This sequence joins TRBV5-4 and TRBJ2-4; the D gene is possibly TRBD1 (6 bases). The ends were cut back, 1 base at V and 6 bases at J, with 8 bases in the middle. CDR1 SGHNT and CDR2 YYREEE come from the germline V gene (reference sequence). The CDR3 covers 13 residues. The CDR3 here is CASSLTGSNIQYF. DNA of the CDR3: TGTGCCAGCAGCTTGACAGGGTCAAACATTCAGTACTTC.

J is TRBJ1-1 and V is TRBV18; D is undetermined. The CDR3 consists of 15 residues. V lost 3 bases and J lost 4, with 15 bases in between. The V gene's germline CDR1 is KGHSH and CDR2 LQKENI. CDR3 region: CASSPGALLGTEAFF. The CDR3 DNA sequence: TGTGCCAGCTCACCTGGAGCACTTCTAGGCACTGAAGCTTTCTTT.

This clone was observed a single time. This chain joins TRBV11-3 and TRBJ1-2; D possibly corresponds to TRBD1 (5 bases). Trimming stripped 6 bases from V and 4 bases from J, with 24 bases between. The germline gives CDR1 SGHNT, CDR2 YENEEA. The CDR3 is made up of 17 amino acids. DNA of the CDR3: TGTGCCAGCAGGAGGATTCATAGGGGCCATTCCCCCTATGGCTACACCTTC. It codes for CASRRIHRGHSPYGYTF.

The chain recombines TRBV28 with TRBJ1-1; D gene unclear. V dropped 7 bases and J dropped 1 base, with 16 bases sitting between them. The CDR3 contains 15 residues. Germline V gives CDR1 MDHEN, CDR2 SYDVKM. Written as DNA, the CDR3 is TGTGCCAGCACCCCTACCCATGTGGGGAACACTGAAGCTTTCTTT. Protein: CASTPTHVGNTEAFF.

The V and J genes are TRBV7-9 and TRBJ2-3; TRBD2 is a possible D gene (5 bases). Germline assignment: CDR1 SEHNR and CDR2 FQNEAQ (reference sequence). V was cut by 6 bases and J by 6 bases, with 10 bases left in between. This CDR3 is built from 12 residues. CDR3 region: CASRGEGDTQYF. The CDR3 region has the DNA TGTGCCAGCAGAGGCGAGGGCGATACGCAGTATTTT.

The chain joins TRBV18 to TRBJ2-7, with D perhaps matching TRBD1 (5 bases). This CDR3 region has 14 residues. Germline loops: CDR1 KGHSH, CDR2 LQKENI. V lost 6 bases to trimming and J lost 3 bases, with 15 bases between them. CDR3 sequence: CASSPTFQGYEQYF. CDR3 nucleotides: TGTGCCAGCTCCCCGACATTTCAGGGCTACGAGCAGTACTTC.